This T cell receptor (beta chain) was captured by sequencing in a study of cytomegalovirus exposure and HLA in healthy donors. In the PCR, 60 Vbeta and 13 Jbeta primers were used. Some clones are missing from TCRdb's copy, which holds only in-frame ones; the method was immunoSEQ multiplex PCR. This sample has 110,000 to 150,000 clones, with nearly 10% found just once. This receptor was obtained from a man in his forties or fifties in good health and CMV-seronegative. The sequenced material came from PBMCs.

The CDR3 DNA reads TGTGCCAGTAGTATAGAGTCGGGACTTAGCAATCAGCCCCAGCATTTT. Translating it yields CASSIESGLSNQPQHF. The chain joins TRBV19 to TRBJ1-5, with D perhaps matching TRBD1 (5 bases). V lost 0 bases and J lost 0, with 9 bases in between. This CDR3 spans 16 amino acids. The V gene's germline CDR1 is LNHDA and CDR2 SQIVND (reference sequence). Combining the CDR3 with reference TRBV19 and TRBJ1-5 gives the whole variable domain DGGITQSPKYLFRKEGQNVTLSCEQNLNHDAMYWYRQDPGQGLRLIYYSQIVNDFQKGDIAEGYSVSREKKESFPLTVTSAQKNPTAFYLCASSIESGLSNQPQHFGDGTRLSIL.